Shown below are 19 T cell receptor beta chains from a single sample sequenced in a study of metastatic and nonmetastatic thyroid tumors. MiXCR was used by TCRdb to re-call the PCR reads. The table lists roughly 44,000 clones, 20% to 25% of them singletons. Nobody among the patients had been given any treatment before thyroid surgery. Sample: tumor tissue. The receptor set was obtained from a female donor with papillary thyroid cancer or a benign thyroid nodule (not recorded which). Some clones in this sample may be carry-over from other donors' samples.

V usage is TRBV20-1 and J usage is TRBJ1-4, with D possibly matching TRBD1 (6 bases). Trimming left V 2 bases short and J 5 bases short, with 15 bases between. The CDR3 has 15 amino acids. Germline CDR1 is DFQATT and CDR2 is SNEGSKA (reference sequence). In DNA form, the CDR3 reads TGCAGTGCTAGATTTTTGGGGGCGCAAAATGAAAAACTGTTTTTT. Its protein product is CSARFLGAQNEKLFF.

This clone showed up many times. The V call is TRBV7-3, the J call TRBJ1-1; no clear D gene. Germline CDR1 SGHTA, CDR2 FQGTGA. Trimming took off 5 bases at V and 7 bases at J, with 14 bases between the two ends. The CDR3 is 13 amino acids. The CDR3 loop reads CASSQKGAGEAFF. CDR3 DNA sequence: TGTGCCAGCAGCCAAAAGGGCGCGGGTGAAGCTTTCTTT.

This chain uses TRBV5-1 with TRBJ1-1, with D unresolved. CDR1 is SGHRS, CDR2 YFSETQ, per germline. V dropped 0 bases and J dropped 1 base, with 10 bases sitting between them. The CDR3 length is 15 residues. The CDR3 loop reads CASSLVSGTNTEAFF. Written as DNA, the CDR3 is TGCGCCAGCAGCTTGGTGTCGGGAACGAACACTGAAGCTTTCTTT.

The sample holds a few counts of this clone. The chain uses TRBV4-1 and TRBJ2-5, with 14 bases fitting TRBD2. There are 17 residues in the CDR3. Germline CDR1 MGHRA, CDR2 YSYEKL. V was clipped by 0 bases and J by 3 bases; unmatched bases: 3. CDR3 sequence reads: CASSQEGLAGEKETQYF. CDR3 coding DNA: TGCGCCAGCAGCCAAGAGGGACTAGCGGGAGAGAAAGAGACCCAGTACTTC.

The chain is built from TRBV5-1 and TRBJ2-3; the match to TRBD2 covers 13 bases. The CDR3 length is 18 residues. Germline assignment: CDR1 SGHRS and CDR2 YFSETQ. The ends lost 0 bases at V and 4 bases at J; junction bases unmatched: 8. Here the CDR3 reads CASSLVPTSGRAADTQYF. CDR3 DNA sequence: TGCGCCAGCAGCTTGGTCCCAACTAGCGGGAGGGCCGCAGATACGCAGTATTTT. The variable domain in full, with the rest retrieved from reference TRBV5-1 and TRBJ2-3, is KAGVTQTPRYLIKTRGQQVTLSCSPISGHRSVSWYQQTPGQGLQFLFEYFSETQRNKGNFPGRFSGRQFSNSRSEMNVSTLELGDSALYLCASSLVPTSGRAADTQYFGPGTRLTVL.

This clone was observed a few times. The DNA for the CDR3 is TGTGCCAGCAGTTTAGGCCAATGGAGTTCAGATACGCAGTATTTT. As protein: CASSLGQWSSDTQYF. The chain couples TRBV12-3 or TRBV12-4 to TRBJ2-3, with D unclear. Trimming cost V 1 base and J 4 bases, with 12 bases left between them. CDR3 length equals 15 residues.

The count of this clone is one. CDR3 region: CASSSLGVSDQFF. CDR3 sequence (DNA): TGTGCCAGCAGCTCTCTAGGCGTGAGTGATCAGTTCTTC. The rearrangement uses TRBV7-2 and TRBJ2-1; no definite D call. Germline lookup yields CDR1 SGHTA and CDR2 FQGNSA. The V end was cut by 4 bases, the J end by 13 bases, with 17 bases between. The CDR3 length is 13 residues.

The table lists this clone with many counts. This chain links TRBV9 with TRBJ2-7; no firm D call. Germline loops: CDR1 SGDLS, CDR2 YYNGEE. V was trimmed by 0 bases and J by 9 bases, leaving 10 bases between them. The CDR3 runs to 12 residues. DNA for the CDR3: TGTGCCAGCAGCGTAGAAACGGCCCCGCAGTACTTC. Residues: CASSVETAPQYF. The full variable domain, its missing parts supplied by reference TRBV9 and TRBJ2-7, is DSGVTQTPKHLITATGQRVTLRCSPRSGDLSVYWYQQSLDQGLQFLIQYYNGEERAKGNILERFSAQQFPDLHSELNLSSLELGDSALYFCASSVETAPQYFGPGTRLTVT.

The V gene is TRBV19, the J gene TRBJ1-2; D is possibly TRBD1 (5 bases). The CDR3 is 13 amino acids. CDR1 LNHDA and CDR2 SQIVND come from the germline V gene (reference sequence). V was shortened by 5 bases and J by 11 bases, with 18 bases between the two germline ends. The CDR3, as DNA: TGTGCCAGTAGTTACGATTTCAACAGGCTGTACACCTTC. The encoded protein is CASSYDFNRLYTF.

The chain uses TRBV5-1 and TRBJ1-6; possibly TRBD1 for D (5 bases). The last part of the DNA fits TRBJ1-1 better; the J call may be wrong. CDR1 SGHRS and CDR2 YFSETQ come from the germline V gene. CDR3 length: 15 residues. DNA of the CDR3: TGCGCCAGCAGCTCGAGAAGTCAGGGTAATTCTGAAGCTTTCTTT. This translates into CASSSRSQGNSEAFF.

The chain combines TRBV20-1 with TRBJ1-5, with D possibly TRBD1 on 6 matching bases. The CDR3 covers 15 residues. CDR1 is DFQATT, CDR2 SNEGSKA, per germline (reference sequence). The CDR3 nucleotides read TGCAGCGTGGGGGGCCCCGCGTATAGCAATCAGCCCCAGCATTTT. It yields the protein CSVGGPAYSNQPQHF.

The DNA for the CDR3 is TGTGCCAGCAGCGGGACTAGCGGGAGGGCCACAAGGGGAGAGAACAAGTACTTC. Protein sequence: CASSGTSGRATRGENKYF. The chain is built from TRBV3-1 and TRBJ2-5; 16 bases are shared with TRBD2. This CDR3 region has 18 residues. Trimming took 5 bases from V and 12 from J; bases not matched to a gene: 18. CDR1 is LGHDT, CDR2 YNNKEL, per germline (reference sequence).

This clone was observed many times. The V and J genes are TRBV10-1 and TRBJ2-2, with TRBD2 matching 12 bases. V dropped 6 bases and J dropped 4; count of bases not matched to a gene: 3. Germline assignment: CDR1 WNHNN and CDR2 SYGVQD (reference sequence). This CDR3 region has 15 residues. The CDR3 loop is CASSRLAGVTGELFF. CDR3 sequence (DNA): TGCGCCAGCAGCCGACTAGCGGGAGTCACCGGGGAGCTGTTTTTT.

The chain uses TRBV12-3 or TRBV12-4 and TRBJ2-7, with 7 positions matching TRBD2. V dropped 6 bases and J dropped 4; count of bases not matched to a gene: 9. The CDR3 extends over 14 amino acids. The CDR3 DNA sequence: TGTGCCAGCAGCCTCGGGACTACCAATTACGAGCAGTACTTC. Translated, it gives CASSLGTTNYEQYF.

As to this clone: An end of the junction differs from the germline gene, which may be a read error. The V gene is TRBV3-1, the J gene TRBJ1-2; possibly TRBD1 for D (6 bases). Germline-derived CDR1 and CDR2 are LGHDT and YNNKEL (reference sequence). The CDR3 sequence is 13 residues long. CDR3 protein: CASSHEGQKGADF. In nucleotides, the CDR3 is TGTGCCAGCAGCCACGAAGGACAGAAAGGGGCGGACTTC.

There are many counts of this clone. The rearrangement links TRBV5-5 to TRBJ1-2; D is perhaps TRBD1 (6 bases). V was shortened by 6 bases and J by 8 bases, with 17 bases between the two germline ends. Germline CDR1 SGHKS, CDR2 YYEKEE (reference sequence). The CDR3 covers 13 residues. CDR3 bases: TGTGCCAGCAACCAAGGCGGGGGGCTGGGCTACACCTTC. Protein: CASNQGGGLGYTF. Full variable domain (rest looked up from reference TRBV5-5 and TRBJ1-2): DAGVTQSPTHLIKTRGQQVTLRCSPISGHKSVSWYQQVLGQGPQFIFQYYEKEERGRGNFPDRFSARQFPNYSSELNVNALLLGDSALYLCASNQGGGLGYTFGSGTRLTVV.

Many counts were recorded for this clone. Here the CDR3 DNA reads TGCAGCGTGGTTGGACAGAAACTCAATGAGCAGTTCTTC. Amino acids: CSVVGQKLNEQFF. The rearrangement joins TRBV29-1 to TRBJ2-1; D perhaps matches TRBD1 (6 bases). The CDR3 length is 13 residues. The germline CDR1 and CDR2 sequences are SQVTM and ANQGSEA. V lost 6 bases, J lost 6 bases, and 15 bases lay in between.

This clone was observed a few times. This sequence joins TRBV28 and TRBJ1-3; TRBD1 might be the D (6 bases). V gave up 5 bases and J gave up 4 bases, with 12 bases separating them. Germline lookup yields CDR1 MDHEN and CDR2 SYDVKM. CDR3 length equals 14 residues. Here the CDR3 reads CASSPGTLGNTIYF. CDR3 nucleotides: TGTGCCAGCAGTCCGGGGACATTGGGAAACACCATATATTTT.

This chain uses TRBV6-6 with TRBJ1-2; no firm D call. The CDR3 totals 14 residues. The V and J ends lost 2 bases and 0 bases respectively, with 7 bases between them. Germline CDR1 and CDR2: MNHNY and SVGAGI (reference sequence). The DNA of the CDR3 is TGTGCCAGCAGTTACCTTTTGGCTAACTATGGCTACACCTTC. Translation gives CASSYLLANYGYTF.